This entry concerns a single T cell receptor beta chain. Its antigen remains unidentified. The data were taken from a study of monozygotic twins with inflammatory bowel disease. The study's findings and limits: Clonotype sharing was lower in IBD patients than healthy twins, most markedly with disease activity.

TCRdb re-called the 5' RACE reads, yielding one record per CDR3 amino acid sequence without DNA. The sample is made up of 150,000 or so distinct CDR3 sequences, and the top ten hold 6% to 9.5% of it. Input material: blood. The source is a human donor with ulcerative colitis or Crohn's disease, or a healthy co-twin of an affected twin (not recorded which).

The CDR3 reads CASTARTGVSEQYF. The chain links TRBV25-1 to TRBJ2-7; TCRdb returns TRBD1, unconfirmable since there is no DNA. The V gene's germline CDR1 is MGHDK and CDR2 SYGVNS. This CDR3 has 14 residues.